Sequencing of this T cell receptor (beta chain) was carried out in a study of Graves' ophthalmopathy and Graves' hyperthyroidism. Germline V gene sequence: CDR1 LGHDT, CDR2 YNNKEL (reference sequence). V was pared by 5 bases and J by 1 base, with 8 bases of the junction left unmatched. The CDR3 has 16 residues. The study amplified TCR beta CDR3 regions using RNA transcripts. RT-PCR was first run with HTBI primers, then multiplex PCR in a second round. MiXCR, run by TCRdb on the multiplex PCR reads, gives a single entry per CDR3 protein. Of 230,000 or so distinct CDR3 sequences in the sample, 45% to 55% were seen once. This clonotype has a handful of counts.

Sequenced sample: peripheral blood. The origin of this receptor is an adult man with Graves' ophthalmopathy. This chain links TRBV3-1 with TRBJ2-5, with 9 bases matching TRBD1. The CDR3 DNA reads TGTGCCAGCAGCAGACCGGGACAGGGAGTCCAAGAGACCCAGTACTTC. It is translated as CASSRPGQGVQETQYF.